In its sample, the clone carrying this T cell receptor (beta chain) was seen a few times. Between the trimmed V and J ends, which lost 5 bases and 2 bases, there was a span of 9 bases. The germline gives CDR1 MNHEY, CDR2 SMNVEV (reference sequence). This CDR3 has 13 amino acids. Sequencing used immunoSEQ multiplex PCR; TCRdb keeps in-frame clones, though not all of them. In the table there are tens of thousands of clones, approximately 83% of which are singletons. The sample comes from a study of blood T cell repertoires in COVID-19. Study in general: From the United States, Italy and Spain came samples of acute and convalescent COVID-19.

V and J are TRBV27 and TRBJ1-2; TRBD1 might be the D (5 bases). This sequence originates from a woman aged 60 to 75 with acute or convalescent COVID-19. Sequenced sample: peripheral blood. The CDR3 loop is CASSPTENYGYTF. CDR3 nucleotide sequence: TGTGCCAGCAGTCCGACAGAGAACTATGGCTACACCTTC.